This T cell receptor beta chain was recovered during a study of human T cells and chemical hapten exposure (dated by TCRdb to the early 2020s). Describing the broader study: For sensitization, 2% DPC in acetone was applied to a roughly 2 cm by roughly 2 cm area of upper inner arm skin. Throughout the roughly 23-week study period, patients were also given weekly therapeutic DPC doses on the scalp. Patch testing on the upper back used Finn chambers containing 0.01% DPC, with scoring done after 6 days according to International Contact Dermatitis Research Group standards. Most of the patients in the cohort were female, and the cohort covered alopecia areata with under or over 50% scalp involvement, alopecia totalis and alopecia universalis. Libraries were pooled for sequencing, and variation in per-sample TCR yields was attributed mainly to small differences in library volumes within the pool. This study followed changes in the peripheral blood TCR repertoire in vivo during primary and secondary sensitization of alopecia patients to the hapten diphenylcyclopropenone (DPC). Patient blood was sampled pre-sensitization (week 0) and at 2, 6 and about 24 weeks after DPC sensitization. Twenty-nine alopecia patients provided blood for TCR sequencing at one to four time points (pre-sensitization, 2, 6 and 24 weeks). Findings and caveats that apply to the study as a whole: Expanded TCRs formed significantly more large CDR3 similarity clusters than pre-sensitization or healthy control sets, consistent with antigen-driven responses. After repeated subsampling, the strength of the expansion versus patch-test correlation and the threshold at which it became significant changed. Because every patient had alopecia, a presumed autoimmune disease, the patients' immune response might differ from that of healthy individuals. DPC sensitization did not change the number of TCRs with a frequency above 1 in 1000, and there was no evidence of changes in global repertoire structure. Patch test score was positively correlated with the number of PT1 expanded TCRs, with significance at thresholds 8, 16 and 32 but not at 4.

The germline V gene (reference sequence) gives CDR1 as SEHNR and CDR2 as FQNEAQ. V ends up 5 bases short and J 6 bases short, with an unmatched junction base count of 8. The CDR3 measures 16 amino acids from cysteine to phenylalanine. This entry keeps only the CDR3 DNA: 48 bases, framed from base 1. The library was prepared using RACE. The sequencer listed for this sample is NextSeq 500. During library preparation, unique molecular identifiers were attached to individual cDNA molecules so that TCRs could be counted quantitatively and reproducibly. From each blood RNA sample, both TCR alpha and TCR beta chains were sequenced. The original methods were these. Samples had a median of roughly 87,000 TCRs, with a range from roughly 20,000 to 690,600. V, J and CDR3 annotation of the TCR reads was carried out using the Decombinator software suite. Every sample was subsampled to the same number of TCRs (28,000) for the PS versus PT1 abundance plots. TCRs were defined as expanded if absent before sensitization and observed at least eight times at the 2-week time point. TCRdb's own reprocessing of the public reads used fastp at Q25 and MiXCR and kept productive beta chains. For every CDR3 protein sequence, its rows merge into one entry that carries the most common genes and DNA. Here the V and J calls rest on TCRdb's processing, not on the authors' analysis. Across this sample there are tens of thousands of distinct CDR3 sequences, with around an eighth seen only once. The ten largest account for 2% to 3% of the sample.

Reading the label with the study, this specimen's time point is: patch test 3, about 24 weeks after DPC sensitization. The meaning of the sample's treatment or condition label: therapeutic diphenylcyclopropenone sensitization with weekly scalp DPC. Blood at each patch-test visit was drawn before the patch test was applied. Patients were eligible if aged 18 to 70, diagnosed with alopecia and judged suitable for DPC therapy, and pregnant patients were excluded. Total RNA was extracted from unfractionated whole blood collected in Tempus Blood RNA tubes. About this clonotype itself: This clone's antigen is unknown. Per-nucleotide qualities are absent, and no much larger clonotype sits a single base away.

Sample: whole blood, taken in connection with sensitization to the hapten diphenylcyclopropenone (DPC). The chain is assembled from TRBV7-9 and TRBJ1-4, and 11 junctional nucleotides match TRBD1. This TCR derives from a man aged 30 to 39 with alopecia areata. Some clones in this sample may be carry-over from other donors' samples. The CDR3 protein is CASSVRTGGGDEKLFF. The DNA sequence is TGTGCCAGCAGCGTACGGACAGGGGGCGGTGATGAAAAACTGTTTTTT.